Below are 14 T cell receptor beta chains sequenced from a single sample in a study of T cell responses to AZD1222 COVID-19 vaccine. Data came from immunoSEQ multiplex PCR; TCRdb stores just in-frame clones and leaves some out. The sample holds tens of thousands of clones, around 90% seen once. Sequencing was performed on peripheral blood, taken 28 days after the second AZD1222 dose. The source is an adult who received the AZD1222 COVID-19 vaccine.

A few counts support this clone. V usage is TRBV11-2 and J usage is TRBJ2-7; no firm D call. Germline V gene lookup returns CDR1 SGHAT and CDR2 FQNNGV. Trimming shortened V by 3 bases and J by 0 bases, and 6 bases separated the two germline ends. This CDR3 has 13 amino acids. CDR3 bases: TGTGCCAGCAGCTTCGCACCCTCCTACGAGCAGTACTTC. This sequence encodes CASSFAPSYEQYF.

The chain has TRBV19 and TRBJ1-6; the D is unclear. The CDR3 spans 14 residues. Trimming removed 5 bases from V and 7 bases from J, with 12 bases in between. Germline assignment: CDR1 LNHDA and CDR2 SQIVND (reference sequence). CDR3 DNA sequence: TGTGCCAGTAGTTTCGCACAAGTCAATTCACCCCTCCACTTT. Protein: CASSFAQVNSPLHF.

The chain combines TRBV19 with TRBJ2-7, with TRBD2 as a possible D gene (5 bases). CDR1 is LNHDA and CDR2 is SQIVND in the germline V gene (reference sequence). The CDR3 covers 13 residues. Trimming took off 4 bases at V and 7 bases at J, with 14 bases between the two ends. CDR3 residues: CASSRDPWREQYF. The DNA of the CDR3 is TGTGCCAGTAGTAGAGACCCCTGGAGGGAGCAGTACTTC.

The chain joins TRBV30 to TRBJ2-5; D is tentatively TRBD1 or TRBD2 (5 bases each). This CDR3 region has 14 residues. V was shortened by 3 bases and J by 5 bases, with 16 bases between the two germline ends. CDR1 GTSNPN and CDR2 SVGIG come from the germline V gene (reference sequence). This CDR3 is CAWRDTRGGETQYF. In DNA, the CDR3 is TGTGCCTGGAGGGACACCCGGGGCGGGGAGACCCAGTACTTC. Filled out from reference TRBV30 and TRBJ2-5, the complete variable domain reads SQTIHQWPATLVQPVGSPLSLECTVEGTSNPNLYWYRQAAGRGLQLLFYSVGIGQISSEVPQNLSASRPQDRQFILSSKKLLLSDSGFYLCAWRDTRGGETQYFGPGTRLLVL.

The rearrangement uses TRBV19 and TRBJ2-7; tentative D call: TRBD1 (5 bases). The CDR3 covers 14 residues. Trimming cost V 5 bases and J 1 base, with 12 bases left between them. CDR1 and CDR2 (germline): LNHDA, SQIVND (reference sequence). The CDR3 DNA is TGTGCCAGTAGTCTGGGGCCGCAATCCTACGAGCAGTACTTC. Its protein is CASSLGPQSYEQYF.

The rearrangement links TRBV9 to TRBJ2-7, with a possible D match to TRBD2 (6 bases). This CDR3 region has 14 residues. V was shortened by 2 bases and J by 1 base, with 10 bases between the two germline ends. The germline V gene encodes CDR1 SGDLS and CDR2 YYNGEE. This chain's CDR3 is CASSVRDSSYEQYF. CDR3 sequence (DNA): TGTGCCAGCAGCGTTCGGGACTCTTCCTACGAGCAGTACTTC. The full variable domain, with the rest looked up from reference TRBV9 and TRBJ2-7, is DSGVTQTPKHLITATGQRVTLRCSPRSGDLSVYWYQQSLDQGLQFLIQYYNGEERAKGNILERFSAQQFPDLHSELNLSSLELGDSALYFCASSVRDSSYEQYFGPGTRLTVT.

The chain uses TRBV15 and TRBJ2-6; no clear D. The length of the CDR3 is 16 residues. V shed 3 bases and J shed 0 bases, with 9 bases lying between them. Germline V gene sequence: CDR1 LNHNV, CDR2 YYDKDF (reference sequence). The CDR3 DNA reads TGTGCCACCAGCAGGGAGACCGGCTCTGGGGCCAACGTCCTGACTTTC. This sequence encodes CATSRETGSGANVLTF.

The chain uses TRBV5-1 and TRBJ1-2; the match to TRBD1 covers 7 bases. Germline V gene lookup returns CDR1 SGHRS and CDR2 YFSETQ. CDR3 length: 14 amino acids. The V and J ends lost 5 bases and 1 base, in that order; junction bases with no gene match: 5. CDR3 in amino acids: CASRRDRNNYGYTF. The CDR3 coding sequence is TGCGCCAGCAGGCGGGACAGAAATAACTATGGCTACACCTTC.

The chain combines TRBV7-2 with TRBJ2-1, with D perhaps matching TRBD2 (6 bases). CDR3 size: 15 residues. From germline, CDR1 is SGHTA and CDR2 FQGNSA. V was trimmed by 3 bases and J by 4 bases, leaving 13 bases between them. CDR3 residues: CASSFYAGTYNEQFF. The CDR3 DNA is TGTGCCAGCAGCTTCTACGCGGGGACTTACAATGAGCAGTTCTTC.

This chain links TRBV6-5 with TRBJ1-5; 8 bases are a match to TRBD1. The J segment lost 1 base and the V segment lost 0 bases, leaving 2 bases of the junction unmatched. Germline CDR1 is MNHEY and CDR2 is SVGAGI. This CDR3 has 16 residues. CDR3 sequence reads: CASSYSYRGSNQPQHF. In nucleotides, the CDR3 is TGTGCCAGCAGTTACTCCTACAGGGGGAGCAATCAGCCCCAGCATTTT.

This chain links TRBV7-6 with TRBJ1-1; D not certain. The CDR3 has 19 residues. The V end was cut by 0 bases, the J end by 0 bases, with 20 bases between. Germline CDR1 is SGHVS and CDR2 is FNYEAQ. CDR3: CASSLAPRSGGTVNTEAFF. The CDR3, as DNA: TGTGCCAGCAGCTTAGCCCCCCGGTCGGGAGGCACTGTGAACACTGAAGCTTTCTTT.

This clone came up once. The chain uses TRBV5-1 and TRBJ1-4; 9 bases line up with TRBD1. The J segment lost 8 bases and the V segment lost 1 base, leaving 21 bases of the junction unmatched. CDR3 length: 20 amino acids. The germline CDR1 and CDR2 sequences are SGHRS and YFSETQ. The CDR3 coding sequence is TGCGCCAGCAGCTTGAAACAGGGGGCTGGACATAGGCAATGGTGGGAAAAACTGTTTTTT. Translated, it gives CASSLKQGAGHRQWWEKLFF.

The chain links TRBV4-1 to TRBJ2-1, with D perhaps matching TRBD2 (5 bases). Germline V gene sequence: CDR1 MGHRA, CDR2 YSYEKL. V was clipped by 0 bases and J by 1 base, with 16 bases between them. This CDR3 has 18 residues. CDR3 coding DNA: TGCGCCAGCAGCCAAGACGCGGGTAGGACTGTATCCTACAATGAGCAGTTCTTC. The encoded protein is CASSQDAGRTVSYNEQFF.

The CDR3 protein is CASSIVEGLKFF. In DNA, the CDR3 is TGTGCCAGTAGTATCGTGGAGGGGTTGAAGTTCTTC. This sequence joins TRBV19 and TRBJ2-1, with D perhaps TRBD2 (6 bases). V gave up 3 bases and J gave up 14 bases, with 14 bases separating them. The CDR3 consists of 12 residues. Germline V lookup: CDR1 LNHDA, CDR2 SQIVND (reference sequence).